These T cell receptor beta chains were read from a single sample in a study of cytomegalovirus exposure and HLA in healthy donors. The method was immunoSEQ multiplex PCR; TCRdb's version includes in-frame clones alone and lacks a portion of them. Its clone listing holds around 100,000 clones. Sequencing used PBMCs. The source of these receptors is a man aged 35-49 years in good health and CMV-seronegative. Both conserved end residues are trimmed from each CDR3. Fields, in order: V gene, CDR3 length, J gene, CDR3 protein.

V gene: TRBV4-3; CDR3 length: 13; J gene: TRBJ1-3; CDR3 protein: ASSQVTGSGNTIY
V gene: TRBV9; CDR3 length: 12; J gene: TRBJ1-1; CDR3 protein: ASSVTGVNTEAF
V gene: TRBV25-1; CDR3 length: 12; J gene: TRBJ2-5; CDR3 protein: ASGVGGFSETQY
V gene: TRBV27; CDR3 length: 13; J gene: TRBJ1-5; CDR3 protein: ASSNTGGLNQPQH
V gene: TRBV29-1; CDR3 length: 13; J gene: TRBJ1-1; CDR3 protein: SVEDLRHLNTEAF
V gene: TRBV2; CDR3 length: 14; J gene: TRBJ2-7; CDR3 protein: ASSREGTSGVHEQY
V gene: TRBV7-2; CDR3 length: 13; J gene: TRBJ2-3; CDR3 protein: ASSTSSGGGDTQY
V gene: TRBV9; CDR3 length: 13; J gene: TRBJ1-4; CDR3 protein: ASSVLGQVDEKLF
V gene: TRBV7-8; CDR3 length: 11; J gene: TRBJ1-2; CDR3 protein: ASSRDKNYGYT
V gene: TRBV6-1; CDR3 length: 12; J gene: TRBJ2-2; CDR3 protein: ASSVAVNTGELF
V gene: TRBV5-1; CDR3 length: 12; J gene: TRBJ2-3; CDR3 protein: ASRNGDILDTQY
V gene: TRBV19; CDR3 length: 13; J gene: TRBJ2-4; CDR3 protein: ASSLQGAQVDIQY
V gene: TRBV27; CDR3 length: 15; J gene: TRBJ2-1; CDR3 protein: ASRLTGTSSSYNEQF
V gene: TRBV9; CDR3 length: 12; J gene: TRBJ1-1; CDR3 protein: ASTDAGSNTEAF
V gene: TRBV7-2; CDR3 length: 13; J gene: TRBJ2-5; CDR3 protein: ASSSSAGRGETQY
V gene: TRBV4-2; CDR3 length: 13; J gene: TRBJ2-6; CDR3 protein: ASSLPGSGANVLT
V gene: TRBV5-1; CDR3 length: 13; J gene: TRBJ1-5; CDR3 protein: ASSSGTGGTQPQH
V gene: TRBV7-8; CDR3 length: 13; J gene: TRBJ1-6; CDR3 protein: ASSSDREIDSPLH
V gene: TRBV11-2; CDR3 length: 14; J gene: TRBJ2-5; CDR3 protein: ASSMGLAGGKETQY
V gene: TRBV19; CDR3 length: 11; J gene: TRBJ1-4; CDR3 protein: ASSIDRSEKLF
V gene: TRBV5-1; CDR3 length: 12; J gene: TRBJ2-2; CDR3 protein: ASSLDGADGELF
V gene: TRBV7-9; CDR3 length: 13; J gene: TRBJ1-4; CDR3 protein: ASSSTGTGKEKLF
V gene: TRBV5-3; CDR3 length: 13; J gene: TRBJ2-6; CDR3 protein: ALGQGASGANVLT
V gene: TRBV7-8; CDR3 length: 11; J gene: TRBJ1-1; CDR3 protein: ASSLDRNTEAF
V gene: TRBV11-3; CDR3 length: 12; J gene: TRBJ2-1; CDR3 protein: ASSWDRADNEQF
V gene: TRBV10-3; CDR3 length: 11; J gene: TRBJ2-2; CDR3 protein: AIPRGGTGELF
V gene: TRBV6-1; CDR3 length: 12; J gene: TRBJ1-4; CDR3 protein: ASSDGFAGKELF
V gene: TRBV7-2; CDR3 length: 11; J gene: TRBJ1-5; CDR3 protein: ASSLEEGQPQH
V gene: TRBV28; CDR3 length: 13; J gene: TRBJ2-3; CDR3 protein: ASSPIAGSTDTQY
V gene: TRBV5-1; CDR3 length: 16; J gene: TRBJ1-2; CDR3 protein: ASSSPDILKHAQNGYT
V gene: TRBV2; CDR3 length: 10; J gene: TRBJ2-5; CDR3 protein: ASRLFRETQY
V gene: TRBV29-1; CDR3 length: 11; J gene: TRBJ1-1; CDR3 protein: SVEDRGQGKAF
V gene: TRBV28; CDR3 length: 12; J gene: TRBJ2-5; CDR3 protein: ASSLPLVSETQY
V gene: TRBV6-6; CDR3 length: 11; J gene: TRBJ2-7; CDR3 protein: ASRVPGSYEQY
V gene: TRBV4-1; CDR3 length: 13; J gene: TRBJ2-5; CDR3 protein: ASSQDDRRIETQY
V gene: TRBV6-5; CDR3 length: 12; J gene: TRBJ2-2; CDR3 protein: ASSRTGRTGELF
V gene: TRBV14; CDR3 length: 10; J gene: TRBJ1-6; CDR3 protein: ASSRPNSPLH
V gene: TRBV4-3; CDR3 length: 14; J gene: TRBJ1-2; CDR3 protein: ASSRNSRGEYYGYT
V gene: TRBV6-1; CDR3 length: 12; J gene: TRBJ2-1; CDR3 protein: ASSQGNSYNEQF
V gene: TRBV5-4; CDR3 length: 14; J gene: TRBJ2-1; CDR3 protein: ASSLGGGRLVDEQF
V gene: TRBV27; CDR3 length: 14; J gene: TRBJ2-3; CDR3 protein: ASRLNRGRNTDTQY
V gene: TRBV10-3; CDR3 length: 14; J gene: TRBJ2-3; CDR3 protein: AIRVSSGGNTDTQY
V gene: TRBV30; CDR3 length: 10; J gene: TRBJ1-2; CDR3 protein: AWATGGDGYT
V gene: TRBV6-5; CDR3 length: 13; J gene: TRBJ1-5; CDR3 protein: ASRRGQGGYQPQH
V gene: TRBV4-2; CDR3 length: 12; J gene: TRBJ1-1; CDR3 protein: ASSQEFGSSEAF
V gene: TRBV9; CDR3 length: 13; J gene: TRBJ1-2; CDR3 protein: ASSVGQGTNYGYT
V gene: TRBV5-1; CDR3 length: 11; J gene: TRBJ2-7; CDR3 protein: ASSGSGRYEQY
V gene: TRBV28; CDR3 length: 15; J gene: TRBJ2-7; CDR3 protein: ASSFPTSSGAAYEQY
V gene: TRBV6-6; CDR3 length: 14; J gene: TRBJ1-5; CDR3 protein: ASSLPRGGLNQPQH
V gene: TRBV29-1; CDR3 length: 10; J gene: TRBJ1-1; CDR3 protein: SAYRPGAEAF
V gene: TRBV5-1; CDR3 length: 13; J gene: -; CDR3 protein: ASSLDSGGPYEQY
V gene: TRBV5-6; CDR3 length: 14; J gene: TRBJ1-2; CDR3 protein: ASSLSLLPANYGYT